This T cell receptor beta chain was identified in a study of T-cell reconstitution after alpha-beta-depleted transplantation in children. Study outcomes and limitations: Alpha-beta T cells about two months after transplant reportedly derived from several hundred expanded graft clones.

In regard to this clonotype: Its specificity is not known.

The authors prepared the TCRbeta library with unique molecular identifiers. TCRdb fed the PCR reads into MiXCR, producing one record per CDR3 protein. The data show some 290,000 distinct CDR3 sequences, approximately 23% seen once. Losses at the gene ends were 2 bases for V and 9 bases for J; bases not matched to a gene: 6. The CDR3 loop spans 15 amino acids. The germline V gene encodes CDR1 MNHEY and CDR2 SVGEGT. The clonotype was recovered from a male patient younger than 18 who had a stem cell transplant for acute lymphoblastic leukemia, so the T cells may come from the graft donor. The source material was PBMCs, mostly from graft donor cells, sampled 180 days after TCRalphabeta/CD19-depleted stem cell transplant. The gene calls are TRBV6-2 or TRBV6-3 and TRBJ2-1; TRBD2 agrees at 11 bases. The CDR3 loop reads CASSYGVAGGAEQFF. CDR3 nucleotides: TGTGCCAGCAGTTACGGGGTAGCGGGAGGGGCTGAGCAGTTCTTC.